This T cell receptor (beta chain) is from a study of CD8 T cells in acute hepatitis C reinfection. V was cut by 4 bases and J by 0 bases, with 12 bases left in between. Germline V lookup: CDR1 SGHDT, CDR2 YYEEEE. This CDR3 spans 15 amino acids. As for time point: naive CD8 control sorted from an acute-time-point sample. Acute primary HCV meant a new positive RNA or antibody result following a negative test within 24 weeks. Generated by immunoSEQ multiplex PCR, the TCRdb table keeps only in-frame clones and is missing some. This sample has tens of thousands of clones, with 85% to 90% found just once. The sequence was collected from a man between 25 and 39 years old with chronic hepatitis C. The sample was naive CD8+ T cells from PBMCs. The genes are TRBV5-6 and TRBJ2-3; D is ambiguous. CDR3 amino acids: CASSLQLSSTDTQYF. The DNA for the CDR3 is TGTGCCAGCAGCCTCCAACTTTCTAGCACAGATACGCAGTATTTT.